These 10 T cell receptor beta chains share one sample of origin, sequenced in a study of T cell responses to AZD1222 COVID-19 vaccine. Generated by immunoSEQ multiplex PCR, the TCRdb table keeps only in-frame clones and is missing some. The sample shows 140,000 to 150,000 clones, approximately 94% of them seen only once. Specimen: peripheral blood, collected on day 0 of AZD1222 vaccination. These receptors originate from an adult in good health.

The V gene is TRBV27, the J gene TRBJ1-3; possible D gene TRBD1, 5 bases. V lost 3 bases and J 0 bases, leaving 12 bases between the germline ends. The CDR3 spans 16 residues. CDR1 is MNHEY, CDR2 SMNVEV, per germline (reference sequence). DNA of the CDR3: TGTGCCAGCAGTTTGAGTCAGGGAATCTCTGGAAACACCATATATTTT. Translating gives CASSLSQGISGNTIYF.

This sequence joins TRBV7-8 and TRBJ1-2; TRBD1 agrees at 7 bases. Germline CDR1 SGHVS, CDR2 FQNEAQ. V lost 5 bases, J lost 6 bases, and 12 bases stayed unmatched. The CDR3 length is 15 residues. The DNA of the CDR3 is TGTGCCAGCAGCCCAAGACAGGGCCTATATGATGGCTACACCTTC. It specifies CASSPRQGLYDGYTF.

This clone was seen just once. This chain links TRBV19 with TRBJ1-3, with TRBD1 as a possible D gene (6 bases). The V gene's germline CDR1 is LNHDA and CDR2 SQIVND (reference sequence). V lost 6 bases and J lost 5, with 17 bases in between. The CDR3 runs to 15 residues. The CDR3 DNA is TGTGCCAGTAGCCCAACAGGGTACGGTCGAAACACCATATATTTT. Protein: CASSPTGYGRNTIYF.

The table lists this clone with many counts. This chain connects TRBV5-8 to TRBJ1-1, with unresolved D. This CDR3 is 16 amino acids long. The germline V gene has CDR1 SGHTS and CDR2 YDEGEE. Trimming cost V 4 bases and J 0 bases, with 16 bases left between them. The CDR3 nucleotides read TGTGCCAGCAGCCCCGGGCAGCTAAGGATGAACACTGAAGCTTTCTTT. It specifies CASSPGQLRMNTEAFF.

The V call is TRBV6-2 or TRBV6-3, the J call TRBJ2-1, with D perhaps matching TRBD1 or TRBD2 (6 bases each). Germline V gene sequence: CDR1 MNHEY, CDR2 SVGEGT. The V and J ends lost 5 bases and 9 bases respectively, with 11 bases between them. The CDR3 sequence is 12 residues long. The CDR3 region has the DNA TGTGCCAGCAGTGTCGGAGGGGGTGAGCAGTTCTTC. This gives the protein CASSVGGGEQFF.

In nucleotides, the CDR3 is TGTGCCAGCTCACCACCGTCAGGGGGGGGTCTGGACTATGGCTACACCTTC. Protein sequence: CASSPPSGGGLDYGYTF. The chain has TRBV18 and TRBJ1-2, with 7 positions matching TRBD1. CDR3 size: 17 residues. Germline V gene lookup returns CDR1 KGHSH and CDR2 LQKENI. V was clipped by 0 bases and J by 3 bases; unmatched bases: 10.

The CDR3 protein is CASSLQGNYGYTF. CDR3 nucleotide sequence: TGTGCCAGCAGCCTACAGGGTAACTATGGCTACACCTTC. The chain uses TRBV5-6 and TRBJ1-2, with D possibly matching TRBD1 (6 bases). The CDR3 totals 13 residues. V was trimmed by 4 bases and J by 1 base, leaving 8 bases between them. The germline CDR1 and CDR2 sequences are SGHDT and YYEEEE.

This chain links TRBV5-1 with TRBJ1-1; D is possibly TRBD1 (6 bases). CDR3 length equals 15 residues. V gave up 3 bases and J gave up 3 bases, with 15 bases separating them. Germline V CDR1 and CDR2: SGHRS, YFSETQ. CDR3 DNA sequence: TGCGCCAGCAGCTCGGGGGGCCAGACCCACACTGAAGCTTTCTTT. Translated, it gives CASSSGGQTHTEAFF. The variable domain in full, with the rest retrieved from reference TRBV5-1 and TRBJ1-1, is KAGVTQTPRYLIKTRGQQVTLSCSPISGHRSVSWYQQTPGQGLQFLFEYFSETQRNKGNFPGRFSGRQFSNSRSEMNVSTLELGDSALYLCASSSGGQTHTEAFFGQGTRLTVV.

The rearrangement links TRBV12-3 or TRBV12-4 to TRBJ1-2, with 7 bases lining up with TRBD1. Trimming took 3 bases from V and 8 from J; bases not matched to a gene: 3. The CDR3 sequence is 12 residues long. CDR3 sequence (DNA): TGTGCCAGCAGTTTCACAGGGGAAGGCTACACCTTC. It is translated as CASSFTGEGYTF.

This chain connects TRBV10-1 to TRBJ2-1; maybe TRBD2 (6 bases). Per the germline V gene, CDR1 is WNHNN and CDR2 is SYGVQD (reference sequence). V lost 3 bases to trimming and J lost 2 bases, with 17 bases between them. The CDR3 covers 17 residues. The CDR3 nucleotides are TGCGCCAGCAGTGAAGGAAACTTTGCGGGAACCTACAATGAGCAGTTCTTC. It codes for CASSEGNFAGTYNEQFF.